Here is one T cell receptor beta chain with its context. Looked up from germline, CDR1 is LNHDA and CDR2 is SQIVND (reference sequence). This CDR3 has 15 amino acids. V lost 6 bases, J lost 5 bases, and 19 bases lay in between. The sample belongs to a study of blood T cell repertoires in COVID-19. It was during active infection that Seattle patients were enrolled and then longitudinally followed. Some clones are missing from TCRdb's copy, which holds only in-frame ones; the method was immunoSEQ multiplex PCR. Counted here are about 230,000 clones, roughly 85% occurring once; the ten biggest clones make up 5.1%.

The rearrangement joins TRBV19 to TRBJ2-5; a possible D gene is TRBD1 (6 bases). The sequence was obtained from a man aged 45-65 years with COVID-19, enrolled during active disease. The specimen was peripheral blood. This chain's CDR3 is CASRAIQGTRETQYF. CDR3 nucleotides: TGTGCCAGTAGGGCGATACAGGGAACTCGGGAGACCCAGTACTTC.